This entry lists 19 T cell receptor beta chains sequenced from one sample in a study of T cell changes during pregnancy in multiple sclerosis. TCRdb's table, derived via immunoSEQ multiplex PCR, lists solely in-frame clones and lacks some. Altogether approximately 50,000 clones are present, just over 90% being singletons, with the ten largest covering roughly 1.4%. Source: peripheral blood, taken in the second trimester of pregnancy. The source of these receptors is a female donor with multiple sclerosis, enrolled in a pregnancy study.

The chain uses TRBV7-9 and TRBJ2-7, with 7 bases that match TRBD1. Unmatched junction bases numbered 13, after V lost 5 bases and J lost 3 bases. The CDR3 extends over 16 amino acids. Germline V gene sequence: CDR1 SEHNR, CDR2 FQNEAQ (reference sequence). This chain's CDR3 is CASSLGLGGPNYEQYF. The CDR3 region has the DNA TGTGCCAGCAGCCTCGGTCTAGGGGGCCCCAACTACGAGCAGTACTTC. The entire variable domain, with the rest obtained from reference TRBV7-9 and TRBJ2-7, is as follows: DTGVSQNPRHKITKRGQNVTFRCDPISEHNRLYWYRQTLGQGPEFLTYFQNEAQLEKSRLLSDRFSAERPKGSFSTLEIQRTEQGDSAMYLCASSLGLGGPNYEQYFGPGTRLTVT.

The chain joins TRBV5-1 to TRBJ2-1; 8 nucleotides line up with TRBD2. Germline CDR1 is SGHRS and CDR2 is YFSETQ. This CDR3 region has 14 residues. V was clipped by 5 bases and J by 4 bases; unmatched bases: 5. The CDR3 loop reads CASRRGAQYNEQFF. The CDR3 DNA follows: TGCGCCAGCAGGCGGGGGGCCCAGTACAATGAGCAGTTCTTC.

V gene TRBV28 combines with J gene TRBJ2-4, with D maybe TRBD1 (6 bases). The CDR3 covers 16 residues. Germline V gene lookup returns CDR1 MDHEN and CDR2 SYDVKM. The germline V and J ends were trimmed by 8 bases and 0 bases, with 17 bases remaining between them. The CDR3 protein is CASRVRTALAKNIQYF. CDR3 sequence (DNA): TGTGCCAGCCGAGTTAGGACAGCTCTAGCCAAAAACATTCAGTACTTC.

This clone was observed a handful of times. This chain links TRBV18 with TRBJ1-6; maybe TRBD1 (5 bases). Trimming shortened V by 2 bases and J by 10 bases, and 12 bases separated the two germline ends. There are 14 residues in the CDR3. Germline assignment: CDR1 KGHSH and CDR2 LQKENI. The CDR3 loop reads CASSPSRVDSPLHF. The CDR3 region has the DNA TGTGCCAGCTCACCAAGCAGGGTTGACTCACCCCTCCACTTT.

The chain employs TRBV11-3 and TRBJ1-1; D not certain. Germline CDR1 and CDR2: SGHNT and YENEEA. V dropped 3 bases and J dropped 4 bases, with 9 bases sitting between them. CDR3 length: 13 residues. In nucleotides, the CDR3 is TGTGCCAGCAGCTTTACGGTTAGCACTGAAGCTTTCTTT. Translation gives CASSFTVSTEAFF.

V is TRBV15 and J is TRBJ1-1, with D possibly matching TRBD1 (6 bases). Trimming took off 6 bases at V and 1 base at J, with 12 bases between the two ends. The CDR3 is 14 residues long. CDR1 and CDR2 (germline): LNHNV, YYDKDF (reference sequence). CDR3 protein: CATRTGHPNTEAFF. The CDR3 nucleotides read TGTGCCACCAGGACGGGACATCCGAACACTGAAGCTTTCTTT.

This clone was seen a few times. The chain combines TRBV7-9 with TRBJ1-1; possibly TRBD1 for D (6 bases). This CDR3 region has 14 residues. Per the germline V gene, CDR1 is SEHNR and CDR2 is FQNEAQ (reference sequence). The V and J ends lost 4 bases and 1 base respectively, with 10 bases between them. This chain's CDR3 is CASSSMTGNTEAFF. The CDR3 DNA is TGTGCCAGCAGCTCCATGACAGGGAACACTGAAGCTTTCTTT.

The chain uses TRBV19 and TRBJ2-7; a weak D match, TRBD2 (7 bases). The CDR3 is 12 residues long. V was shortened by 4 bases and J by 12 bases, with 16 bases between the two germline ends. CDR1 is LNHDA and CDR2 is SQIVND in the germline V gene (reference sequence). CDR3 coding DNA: TGTGCCAGTAGTAGCGGGGGCAGGGATCTGTACTTC. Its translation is CASSSGGRDLYF.

This CDR3 reads CASSSRGEQFF. In nucleotides, the CDR3 is TGTGCCAGCAGTTCCCGGGGTGAGCAGTTCTTC. The chain has TRBV6-6 and TRBJ2-1; D may be TRBD2 (5 bases). With 4 bases removed from V and 9 bases from J, the gap between germline ends came to 7 bases. This CDR3 region has 11 residues. CDR1 MNHNY and CDR2 SVGAGI come from the germline V gene (reference sequence).

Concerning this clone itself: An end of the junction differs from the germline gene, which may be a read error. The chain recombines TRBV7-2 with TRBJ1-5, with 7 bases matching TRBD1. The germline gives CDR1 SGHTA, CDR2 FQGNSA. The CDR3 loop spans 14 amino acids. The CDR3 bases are TGTGCCAGCAGTTTAGGACAGGCCAATCAGCCCCAGCATTTT. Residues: CASSLGQANQPQHF.

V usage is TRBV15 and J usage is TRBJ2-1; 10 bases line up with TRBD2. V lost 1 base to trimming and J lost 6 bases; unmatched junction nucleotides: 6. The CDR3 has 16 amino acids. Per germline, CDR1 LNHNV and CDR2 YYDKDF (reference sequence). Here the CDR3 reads CATSRGEAGGLNEQFF. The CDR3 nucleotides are TGTGCCACCAGCAGAGGGGAAGCGGGGGGGCTCAATGAGCAGTTCTTC.

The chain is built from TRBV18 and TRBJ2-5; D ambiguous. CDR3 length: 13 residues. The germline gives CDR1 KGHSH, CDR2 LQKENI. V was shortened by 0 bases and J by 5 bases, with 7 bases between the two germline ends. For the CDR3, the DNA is TGTGCCAGCTCACCACCGTCCCTGGAGACCCAGTACTTC. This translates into CASSPPSLETQYF.

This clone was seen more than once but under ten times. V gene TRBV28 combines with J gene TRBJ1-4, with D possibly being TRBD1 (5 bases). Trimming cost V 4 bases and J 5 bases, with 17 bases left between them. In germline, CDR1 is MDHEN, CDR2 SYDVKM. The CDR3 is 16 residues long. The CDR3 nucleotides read TGTGCCAGCAGTTCGAGAGGGGTCGGGGGGAATGAAAAACTGTTTTTT. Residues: CASSSRGVGGNEKLFF.

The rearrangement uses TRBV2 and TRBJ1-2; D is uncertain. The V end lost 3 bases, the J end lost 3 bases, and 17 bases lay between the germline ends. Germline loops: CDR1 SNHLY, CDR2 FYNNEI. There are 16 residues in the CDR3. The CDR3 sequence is CASSEAGTALYYGYTF. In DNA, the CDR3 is TGTGCCAGCAGTGAGGCAGGTACCGCGCTCTACTATGGCTACACCTTC.

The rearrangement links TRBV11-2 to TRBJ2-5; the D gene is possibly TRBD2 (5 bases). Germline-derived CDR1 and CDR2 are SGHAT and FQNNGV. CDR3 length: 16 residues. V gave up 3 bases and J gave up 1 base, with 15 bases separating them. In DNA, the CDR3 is TGTGCCAGCAGCTTCGGAGCGGCCTTATCCCAAGAGACCCAGTACTTC. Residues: CASSFGAALSQETQYF.

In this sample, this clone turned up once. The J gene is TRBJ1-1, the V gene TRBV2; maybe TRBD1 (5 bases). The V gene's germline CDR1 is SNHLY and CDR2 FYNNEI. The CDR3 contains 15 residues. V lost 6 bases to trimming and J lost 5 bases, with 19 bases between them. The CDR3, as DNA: TGTGCCAGCAGCGCCCCCTACGGGGGTTGGACTGAAGCTTTCTTT. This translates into CASSAPYGGWTEAFF.

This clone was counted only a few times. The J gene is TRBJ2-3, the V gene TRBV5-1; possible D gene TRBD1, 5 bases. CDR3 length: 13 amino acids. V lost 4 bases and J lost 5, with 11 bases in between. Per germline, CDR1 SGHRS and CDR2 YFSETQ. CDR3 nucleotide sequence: TGCGCCAGCAGCGTATGGGGCCGAGATACGCAGTATTTT. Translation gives CASSVWGRDTQYF.

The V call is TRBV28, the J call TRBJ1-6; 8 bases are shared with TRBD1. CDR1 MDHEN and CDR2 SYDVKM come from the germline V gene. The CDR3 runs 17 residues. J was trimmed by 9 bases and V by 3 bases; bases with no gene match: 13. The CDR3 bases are TGTGCCAGCAGTTTTGGATCAGCTCAGGGGGCTAGTTCACCCCTCCACTTT. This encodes CASSFGSAQGASSPLHF.

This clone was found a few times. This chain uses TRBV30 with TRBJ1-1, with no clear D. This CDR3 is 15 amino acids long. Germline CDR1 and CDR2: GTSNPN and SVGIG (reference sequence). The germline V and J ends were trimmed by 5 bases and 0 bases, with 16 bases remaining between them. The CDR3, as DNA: TGTGCCTGGTTGTACGGGTCAAACATGAACACTGAAGCTTTCTTT. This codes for CAWLYGSNMNTEAFF.